The source of this TCR beta chain is a study of cytomegalovirus exposure and HLA in healthy donors. Study details: Around 85 million unique TCRs from HLA-typed donors were held in an early data release. General study findings and limits: The study labeled 150 to 200 TCR beta chains cytomegalovirus-associated.

Though probably carrying unrecorded immune exposures, donors were nominally healthy at sampling. Note on this clone: As yet, its antigen is unknown.

The PCR had 60 Vbeta and 13 Jbeta primers. TCRdb's table, derived via immunoSEQ multiplex PCR, lists solely in-frame clones and lacks some. The sample has 130,000 to 150,000 clones, around 80% seen once. The clonotype originates from an older woman in good health and CMV-seropositive. Sequencing was performed on PBMCs.

The CDR3 DNA reads as TGTGCCAGTAGTATAGCAGGGCAGGGGATCGCCGGGGAGCTGTTTTTT. It encodes CASSIAGQGIAGELFF. The chain employs TRBV19 and TRBJ2-2; weak D call: TRBD1 (6 bases). This CDR3 region has 16 residues. In germline, CDR1 is LNHDA, CDR2 SQIVND (reference sequence). V was pared by 1 base and J by 6 bases, with 15 bases between.